Presented here are 22 T cell receptor beta chains from one specimen sequenced in a study of blood T cell repertoires in COVID-19. TCRdb's copy holds only in-frame clones and misses some; the assay was immunoSEQ multiplex PCR. The repertoire holds a few hundred thousand clones, 89% seen once, with 0.94% in the top ten. Sample: peripheral blood. Receptors were obtained from a woman in her forties who had recovered from COVID-19.

The chain recombines TRBV10-2 with TRBJ2-1; 16 bases align to TRBD2. This CDR3 has 15 amino acids. CDR1 WSHSY and CDR2 SAAADI come from the germline V gene. With 6 bases clipped from V and 6 bases from J, the junction kept 2 bases outside the gene matches. The CDR3 protein is CASRGTSGRANEQFF. The CDR3 coding sequence is TGCGCCAGCAGAGGGACTAGCGGGAGGGCCAATGAGCAGTTCTTC.

J is TRBJ1-4 and V is TRBV23-1, with D possibly TRBD1 on 6 matching bases. TRBV23-1 carries the ORF label, with uncertain function. This CDR3 spans 15 amino acids. Deletions cut 8 bases from V and 2 bases from J, with 15 bases between. The CDR3 loop reads CASVPRGRTNEKLFF. CDR3 DNA sequence: TGCGCCAGCGTGCCGCGGGGGCGGACTAATGAAAAACTGTTTTTT.

This clone was found once. This chain joins TRBV29-1 and TRBJ2-5, with a weak D call TRBD2 (6 bases). The CDR3 consists of 12 residues. V was pared by 7 bases and J by 5 bases, with 14 bases between. Germline loops: CDR1 SQVTM, CDR2 ANQGSEA. CDR3 loop: CSAGWLAETQYF. CDR3 nucleotide sequence: TGCAGCGCGGGTTGGCTAGCGGAGACCCAGTACTTC.

The chain couples TRBV27 to TRBJ2-5; D may be TRBD1 (6 bases). This CDR3 has 16 residues. With 0 bases removed from V and 1 base from J, the gap between germline ends came to 12 bases. CDR1 is MNHEY and CDR2 is SMNVEV in the germline V gene (reference sequence). The CDR3 DNA sequence: TGTGCCAGCAGTTTATCGGGGGCCCATGGCCAAGAGACCCAGTACTTC. It encodes CASSLSGAHGQETQYF.

The chain couples TRBV19 to TRBJ2-7, with 7 bases lining up with TRBD2. CDR3 length: 13 amino acids. Losses at the gene ends were 5 bases for V and 6 bases for J; bases not matched to a gene: 7. Germline CDR1 reads LNHDA; CDR2 reads SQIVND (reference sequence). Written as DNA, the CDR3 is TGTGCCAGTAGTGGGCACGGGGGGTCCGAGCAGTACTTC. The encoded protein is CASSGHGGSEQYF.

The chain uses TRBV27 and TRBJ1-6; 8 bases are shared with TRBD1. The junction had 3 bases not matched to a gene; V was cut back by 4 bases and J by 7 bases. Germline CDR1 reads MNHEY; CDR2 reads SMNVEV (reference sequence). CDR3 size: 14 residues. This chain's CDR3 is CASSSDRANSPLHF. CDR3 coding DNA: TGTGCCAGCAGTTCGGACAGGGCCAATTCACCCCTCCACTTT.

V usage is TRBV7-9 and J usage is TRBJ1-2, with a weak D call TRBD1 (6 bases). This CDR3 is built from 14 residues. CDR1 is SEHNR, CDR2 FQNEAQ, per germline (reference sequence). Between the trimmed V and J ends, which lost 1 base and 4 bases, there was a span of 10 bases. CDR3 in DNA: TGTGCCAGCAGCTTAGATGGACAGATCTATGGCTACACCTTC. Residues: CASSLDGQIYGYTF.

This sequence joins TRBV7-8 and TRBJ1-6, with D perhaps TRBD1 (6 bases). This CDR3 region has 19 residues. Germline V gene sequence: CDR1 SGHVS, CDR2 FQNEAQ. The V end lost 5 bases, the J end lost 0 bases, and 20 bases lay between the germline ends. The CDR3 coding sequence is TGTGCCAGCAGCCCAGTTTCGGCAGGGGAAGGCTCCTATAATTCACCCCTCCACTTT. Translation gives CASSPVSAGEGSYNSPLHF.

This chain links TRBV7-9 with TRBJ2-1, with D perhaps TRBD1 (6 bases). Per germline, CDR1 SEHNR and CDR2 FQNEAQ (reference sequence). The CDR3 is made up of 11 amino acids. CDR3 in amino acids: CESREGDEQFF. The DNA of the CDR3 is TGTGAATCACGTGAGGGGGATGAGCAGTTCTTC.

V gene TRBV19 combines with J gene TRBJ2-1, with 8 bases aligning to TRBD2. The CDR3 spans 17 residues. Trimming cost V 5 bases and J 0 bases; bases outside gene matches: 9. The germline gives CDR1 LNHDA, CDR2 SQIVND (reference sequence). The CDR3 protein is CASSLQPSGHSYNEQFF. As DNA, the CDR3 is TGTGCCAGTAGTCTCCAACCTAGCGGGCACTCCTACAATGAGCAGTTCTTC.

This chain links TRBV30 with TRBJ1-1; D perhaps matches TRBD1 (6 bases). V was trimmed by 3 bases and J by 4 bases, leaving 12 bases between them. Germline V lookup: CDR1 GTSNPN, CDR2 SVGIG (reference sequence). This CDR3 has 13 residues. This chain's CDR3 is CAWSKQGGTEAFF. In DNA, the CDR3 is TGTGCCTGGAGCAAACAGGGTGGCACTGAAGCTTTCTTT.

The V and J genes are TRBV6-1 and TRBJ1-3; D might be TRBD1 (5 bases). V lost 0 bases and J 0 bases, leaving 6 bases between the germline ends. Per the germline V gene, CDR1 is MNHNS and CDR2 is SASEGT. CDR3 size: 15 residues. CDR3 region: CASSEAGVSGNTIYF. CDR3 bases: TGTGCCAGCAGTGAAGCAGGGGTCTCTGGAAACACCATATATTTT.

The genes are TRBV4-1 and TRBJ1-4; 7 bases map to TRBD1. The J segment lost 0 bases and the V segment lost 4 bases, leaving 11 bases of the junction unmatched. CDR1 is MGHRA, CDR2 YSYEKL, per germline. The CDR3 runs 18 residues. The DNA for the CDR3 is TGCGCCAGCAGCCGGATACAGGGGCCCTCAGCAACTAATGAAAAACTGTTTTTT. It is translated as CASSRIQGPSATNEKLFF.

The chain uses TRBV6-6 and TRBJ2-2, with TRBD2 matching over 9 bases. In germline, CDR1 is MNHNY, CDR2 SVGAGI (reference sequence). This CDR3 is 15 amino acids long. V was clipped by 2 bases and J by 6 bases; unmatched bases: 4. CDR3 sequence: CASSYGLAGSGELFF. In DNA, the CDR3 is TGTGCCAGCAGTTACGGCCTAGCGGGATCCGGGGAGCTGTTTTTT.

The CDR3 region is CASSIPSSESSYNEQFF. The CDR3 coding sequence is TGTGCCAGTAGTATTCCTTCTAGCGAGAGCTCCTACAATGAGCAGTTCTTC. The chain is built from TRBV19 and TRBJ2-1; perhaps TRBD2 as D (6 bases). V dropped 3 bases and J dropped 0 bases, with 15 bases sitting between them. The CDR3 has 17 residues. The germline V gene encodes CDR1 LNHDA and CDR2 SQIVND (reference sequence).

V gene TRBV27 combines with J gene TRBJ2-1; D gene ambiguous. CDR1 and CDR2 (germline): MNHEY, SMNVEV (reference sequence). The CDR3 runs 14 residues. The germline V and J ends were trimmed by 0 bases and 9 bases, with 12 bases remaining between them. In nucleotides, the CDR3 is TGTGCCAGCAGTTTATCGCCCCCAAGCATTGAGCAGTTCTTC. Residues: CASSLSPPSIEQFF.

This rearrangement joins TRBV21-1 to TRBJ2-3; TRBD2 is the table's D call, not checked against the DNA. TRBV21-1 has pseudogene status. There are 18 residues in the CDR3. The CDR3 region has the DNA TGTGCCAGCAGCAAACTAGCGGGAGGTGGTCTAATCACAGATACGCAGTATTTT. As protein: CASSKLAGGGLITDTQYF.

The rearrangement links TRBV7-9 to TRBJ2-1; TRBD2 agrees at 8 bases. From germline, CDR1 is SEHNR and CDR2 FQNEAQ (reference sequence). CDR3 size: 17 residues. The V segment lost 5 bases and the J segment 0 bases; nucleotides outside the gene matches: 9. CDR3 sequence (DNA): TGTGCCAGCAGCCGGGAGGGTGGGGTGAGCTCCTACAATGAGCAGTTCTTC. Amino acids: CASSREGGVSSYNEQFF.

This chain uses TRBV5-1 with TRBJ2-5; 9 positions agree with TRBD2. CDR3 length equals 14 residues. The V and J ends lost 5 bases and 3 bases, in that order; junction bases with no gene match: 5. Germline V lookup: CDR1 SGHRS, CDR2 YFSETQ. The CDR3 DNA reads TGCGCCAGCAGTCACCAGCGGGGGGAAGAGACCCAGTACTTC. Residues: CASSHQRGEETQYF. Drawing the rest from reference TRBV5-1 and TRBJ2-5, the complete variable domain is KAGVTQTPRYLIKTRGQQVTLSCSPISGHRSVSWYQQTPGQGLQFLFEYFSETQRNKGNFPGRFSGRQFSNSRSEMNVSTLELGDSALYLCASSHQRGEETQYFGPGTRLLVL.

V and J are TRBV5-1 and TRBJ1-1, with no clear D. The V end lost 2 bases, the J end lost 2 bases, and 4 bases lay between the germline ends. The CDR3 spans 12 residues. CDR1 and CDR2 (germline): SGHRS, YFSETQ. Here the CDR3 reads CASSFQNTEAFF. The CDR3 coding sequence is TGCGCCAGCAGCTTTCAAAACACTGAAGCTTTCTTT. The full variable domain, with the rest looked up from reference TRBV5-1 and TRBJ1-1, is KAGVTQTPRYLIKTRGQQVTLSCSPISGHRSVSWYQQTPGQGLQFLFEYFSETQRNKGNFPGRFSGRQFSNSRSEMNVSTLELGDSALYLCASSFQNTEAFFGQGTRLTVV.

CDR3 DNA: TGTGCCTGGAGTGAGGGGGATTTCAATCAGCCCCAGCATTTT. Translation: CAWSEGDFNQPQHF. The chain is built from TRBV30 and TRBJ1-5; maybe TRBD1 (6 bases). CDR1 and CDR2 (germline): GTSNPN, SVGIG (reference sequence). The CDR3 loop spans 14 amino acids. Trimming took 1 base from V and 3 from J, leaving 10 bases between them.

V usage is TRBV19 and J usage is TRBJ2-1; 9 bases line up with TRBD2. The trim removed 3 bases at V and 10 bases at J, leaving 10 bases unmatched. This CDR3 comprises 15 residues. Germline V lookup: CDR1 LNHDA, CDR2 SQIVND (reference sequence). The CDR3 loop is CASSILSGRQGEQFF. The DNA for the CDR3 is TGTGCCAGTAGTATTTTAAGCGGGAGGCAGGGGGAGCAGTTCTTC. Full variable domain (remainder filled in from reference TRBV19 and TRBJ2-1): DGGITQSPKYLFRKEGQNVTLSCEQNLNHDAMYWYRQDPGQGLRLIYYSQIVNDFQKGDIAEGYSVSREKKESFPLTVTSAQKNPTAFYLCASSILSGRQGEQFFGPGTRLTVL.